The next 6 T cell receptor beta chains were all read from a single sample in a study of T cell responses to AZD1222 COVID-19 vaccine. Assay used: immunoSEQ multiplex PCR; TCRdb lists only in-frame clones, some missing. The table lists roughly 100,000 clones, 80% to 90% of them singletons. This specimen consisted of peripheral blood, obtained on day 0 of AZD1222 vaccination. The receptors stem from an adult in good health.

DNA for the CDR3: TGTGCCAGCAGTGGAGGGGGCACGCAAGAATTGAACACTGAAGCTTTCTTT. Translation: CASSGGGTQELNTEAFF. The genes are TRBV25-1 and TRBJ1-1, with TRBD1 identical over 7 bases. CDR1 is MGHDK, CDR2 SYGVNS, per germline. Trimming removed 4 bases from V and 0 bases from J; junction bases left unmatched: 11. This CDR3 has 17 amino acids.

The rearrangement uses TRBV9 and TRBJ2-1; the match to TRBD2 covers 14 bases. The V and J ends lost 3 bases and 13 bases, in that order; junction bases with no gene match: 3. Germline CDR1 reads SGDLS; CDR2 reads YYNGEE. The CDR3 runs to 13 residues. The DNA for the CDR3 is TGTGCCAGCAGCGGGACTAGCGGGGGGCCTCAGTTCTTC. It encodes CASSGTSGGPQFF.

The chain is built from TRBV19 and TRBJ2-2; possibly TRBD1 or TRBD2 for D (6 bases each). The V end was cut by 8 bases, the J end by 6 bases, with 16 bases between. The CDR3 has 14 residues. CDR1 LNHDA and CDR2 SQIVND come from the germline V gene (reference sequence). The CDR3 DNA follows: TGTGCCAGTTCCAGAGGGGGGTACCCCGGGGAGCTGTTTTTT. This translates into CASSRGGYPGELFF.

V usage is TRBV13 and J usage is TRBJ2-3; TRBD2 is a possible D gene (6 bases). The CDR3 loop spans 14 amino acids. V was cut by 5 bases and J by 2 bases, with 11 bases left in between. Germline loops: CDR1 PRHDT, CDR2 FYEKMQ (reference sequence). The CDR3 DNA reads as TGTGCCAGCAGCCCCGCTAGCGTCACAGATACGCAGTATTTT. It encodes CASSPASVTDTQYF.

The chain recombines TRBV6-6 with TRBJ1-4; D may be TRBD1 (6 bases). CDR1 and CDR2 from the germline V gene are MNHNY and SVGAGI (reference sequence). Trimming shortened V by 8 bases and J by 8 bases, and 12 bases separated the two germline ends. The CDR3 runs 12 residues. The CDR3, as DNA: TGTGCCAGCGGACAGATCCTAGAAAAACTGTTTTTT. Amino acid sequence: CASGQILEKLFF.

This chain's CDR3 is CASGPDRAYGYTF. As DNA, the CDR3 is TGTGCCAGCGGGCCGGACAGGGCTTATGGCTACACCTTC. The rearrangement joins TRBV19 to TRBJ1-2; 8 bases are shared with TRBD1. The germline gives CDR1 LNHDA, CDR2 SQIVND (reference sequence). V was clipped by 9 bases and J by 5 bases; unmatched bases: 8. The CDR3 spans 13 residues. Drawing the rest from reference TRBV19 and TRBJ1-2, the complete variable domain is DGGITQSPKYLFRKEGQNVTLSCEQNLNHDAMYWYRQDPGQGLRLIYYSQIVNDFQKGDIAEGYSVSREKKESFPLTVTSAQKNPTAFYLCASGPDRAYGYTFGSGTRLTVV.